This TCR beta chain was recovered during a study of CD8 T cells in ankylosing spondylitis. Overall study results and limits: Past research had described some motif variants in reactive arthritis synovial fluid and blood. The clones that were linked to disease were reported to be significantly enriched in matched synovial fluid samples from ankylosing spondylitis patients. Blood of patients with ankylosing spondylitis appeared to be characterized by a TCR beta motif of eight highly homologous variants.

This clonotype was picked up many times. The antigen is not known. The CDR3 has 14 amino acids. Trimming at V came to 3 bases and at J to 6 bases, leaving 6 bases not matched to a gene. Germline V gene data show CDR1 as SGDLS and CDR2 as YYNGEE. With molecular barcodes, quantitative 5'-RACE was used to make the TCR beta libraries. Each CDR3 protein is one row after TCRdb ran MiXCR on the 5' RACE reads. The profile covers fewer than 550,000 distinct CDR3 sequences, with 5.3% appearing a single time and roughly 3.3% taken by the ten largest. Sequencing was carried out using blood, either unsorted or a sorted T cell fraction (not recorded which). The chain is built from TRBV9 and TRBJ2-1, with TRBD1 matching 7 bases. The sequence was obtained from a male donor with ankylosing spondylitis. The CDR3 sequence: CASSDNRGGNEQFF. CDR3 nucleotides: TGTGCCAGCAGCGACAACAGGGGTGGCAATGAGCAGTTCTTC.